Detailed here is one T cell receptor beta chain. Its cognate antigen is unknown. Clones were sequenced by immunoSEQ multiplex PCR, and TCRdb holds only the in-frame ones, with some missing. The table records 150,000 to 160,000 clones, 90% of them present only once. The CDR3 extends over 14 amino acids. With 3 bases removed from V and 4 bases from J, the gap between germline ends came to 13 bases. Per the germline V gene, CDR1 is KGHSH and CDR2 is LQKENI. The data were taken from a study of T cell responses to AZD1222 COVID-19 vaccine. Turning to the study itself: Pooled samples include second doses given at about 4 or 12 weeks. General study results and limits: Targeting of unmutated variant regions was reportedly seen in nearly half of spike-specific TCRs. Compared with day 0, the breadth and depth of the Spike-specific TCR repertoire rose significantly after two doses of AZD1222. Females outnumbered males among donors, who were mostly white British; clonal diversity was possibly underestimated.

This chain uses TRBV18 with TRBJ2-7; the D gene is possibly TRBD1 (6 bases). The sequence derives from an adult in good health. Sequenced here: peripheral blood, sampled on day 0 of AZD1222 vaccination. This CDR3 is CASSPRAGEYEQYF. DNA of the CDR3: TGTGCCAGCTCACCGCGGGCAGGGGAGTACGAGCAGTACTTC.